The 13 T cell receptor beta chains below come from one sample, sequenced in a study of shared clonotypes between healthy human individuals. Assay: immunoSEQ multiplex PCR; the TCRdb copy retains only in-frame clones and omits some. Of about 470,000 clones in the sample, around 79% were seen once. Input material: PBMCs. These receptors were obtained from a middle-aged woman in good health. Some clones in this sample may be carry-over from other donors' samples.

This chain joins TRBV30 and TRBJ2-5; no clear D gene. CDR3 length: 11 amino acids. Between the trimmed V and J ends, which lost 5 bases and 1 base, there was a span of 5 bases. Germline CDR1 and CDR2: GTSNPN and SVGIG (reference sequence). CDR3 sequence: CAWGVQETQYF. In nucleotides, the CDR3 is TGTGCCTGGGGGGTCCAAGAGACCCAGTACTTC.

The chain combines TRBV19 with TRBJ1-2; TRBD1 aligns across 10 bases. Germline values: CDR1 LNHDA, CDR2 SQIVND (reference sequence). The CDR3 is made up of 15 amino acids. Unmatched junction bases numbered 7, after V lost 7 bases and J lost 2 bases. CDR3 residues: CASTHGTGANYGYTF. The DNA for the CDR3 is TGTGCCAGTACTCACGGGACAGGGGCCAACTATGGCTACACCTTC.

The chain recombines TRBV11-2 with TRBJ2-2, with D hard to call. V gave up 6 bases and J gave up 8 bases, with 10 bases separating them. This CDR3 is 12 amino acids long. CDR1 is SGHAT, CDR2 FQNNGV, per germline. The CDR3 DNA sequence: TGTGCCAGCAGGTACCAACAAGGGGAGCTGTTTTTT. Protein sequence: CASRYQQGELFF.

The rearrangement joins TRBV28 to TRBJ2-5, with D maybe TRBD1 (6 bases). The CDR3 loop spans 16 amino acids. Deletions cut 6 bases from V and 1 base from J, with 18 bases between. The germline gives CDR1 MDHEN, CDR2 SYDVKM. The CDR3: CASSQRAQGPQETQYF. In nucleotides, the CDR3 is TGTGCCAGCAGCCAGAGAGCCCAGGGGCCCCAAGAGACCCAGTACTTC.

A few counts support this clone. This rearrangement joins TRBV6-1 to TRBJ2-3; TRBD2 matches at 8 bases. Unmatched junction bases numbered 4, after V lost 4 bases and J lost 1 base. The germline V gene has CDR1 MNHNS and CDR2 SASEGT. CDR3 size: 15 residues. The CDR3 region is CASSALREGTDTQYF. The DNA of the CDR3 is TGTGCCAGCAGTGCTTTGCGGGAGGGCACAGATACGCAGTATTTT.

J is TRBJ2-3 and V is TRBV6-5, with D uncertain. There are 13 residues in the CDR3. V lost 0 bases and J lost 4, with 5 bases in between. Germline V gene data show CDR1 as MNHEY and CDR2 as SVGAGI. CDR3 region: CASSYSGPDTQYF. Here the CDR3 DNA reads TGTGCCAGCAGTTACTCGGGTCCAGATACGCAGTATTTT.

This clone was counted only a few times. The chain uses TRBV7-9 and TRBJ1-2, with a possible D match to TRBD1 (6 bases). The germline V gene has CDR1 SEHNR and CDR2 FQNEAQ (reference sequence). The CDR3 is made up of 14 amino acids. V was shortened by 5 bases and J by 8 bases, with 18 bases between the two germline ends. The CDR3 here is CASSPRGLGGGYTF. Written as DNA, the CDR3 is TGTGCCAGCAGCCCCAGGGGCCTAGGAGGGGGCTACACCTTC. Drawing the rest from reference TRBV7-9 and TRBJ1-2, the complete variable domain is DTGVSQNPRHKITKRGQNVTFRCDPISEHNRLYWYRQTLGQGPEFLTYFQNEAQLEKSRLLSDRFSAERPKGSFSTLEIQRTEQGDSAMYLCASSPRGLGGGYTFGSGTRLTVV.

The V and J genes are TRBV7-9 and TRBJ1-5; D not certain. Trimming took off 1 base at V and 7 bases at J, with 8 bases between the two ends. The CDR3 totals 13 residues. Germline V gene sequence: CDR1 SEHNR, CDR2 FQNEAQ (reference sequence). The CDR3 nucleotides are TGTGCCAGCAGCTTAGGCTGGGGACAGCCCCAGCATTTT. Protein: CASSLGWGQPQHF.

V usage is TRBV29-1 and J usage is TRBJ2-5; tentatively, D is TRBD2 (5 bases). The DNA end is a closer match to TRBJ2-7, so the J assignment may be wrong. The germline gives CDR1 SQVTM, CDR2 ANQGSEA. The CDR3 has 12 amino acids. DNA of the CDR3: TGCAGCGTTGCAGAGGGTTCCCTCGAGCAGTACTTC. This sequence encodes CSVAEGSLEQYF.

The chain employs TRBV6-5 and TRBJ2-7; 9 bases are a match to TRBD2. The CDR3 has 15 residues. The germline gives CDR1 MNHEY, CDR2 SVGAGI. V was pared by 6 bases and J by 5 bases, with 11 bases of the junction left unmatched. The CDR3 nucleotides read TGTGCCAGCAGACTCGCCCGGACTAGCGACCACGAGCAGTACTTC. This sequence encodes CASRLARTSDHEQYF.

This chain uses TRBV4-1 with TRBJ2-5, with 8 positions matching TRBD2. Judging by the DNA end, TRBJ2-7 fits better; the J call may be wrong. Per germline, CDR1 MGHRA and CDR2 YSYEKL. The CDR3 extends over 15 amino acids. CDR3 residues: CASSQDQSGSLEQYF. In DNA, the CDR3 is TGCGCCAGCAGCCAAGATCAGAGCGGGAGTCTCGAGCAGTACTTC.

V is TRBV5-6 and J is TRBJ1-3, with D tentatively TRBD1 (5 bases). V was cut by 5 bases and J by 0 bases, with 9 bases left in between. The CDR3 contains 14 residues. Per germline, CDR1 SGHDT and CDR2 YYEEEE. CDR3 DNA sequence: TGTGCCAGCAGAGGGACCAACTCTGGAAACACCATATATTTT. Its protein is CASRGTNSGNTIYF.

The chain joins TRBV19 to TRBJ2-1, with D perhaps matching TRBD1 (6 bases). Germline values: CDR1 LNHDA, CDR2 SQIVND (reference sequence). The germline V and J ends were trimmed by 2 bases and 7 bases, with 18 bases remaining between them. This CDR3 spans 16 amino acids. The chain's CDR3 is CASSIRALGTNNEQFF. The CDR3 DNA follows: TGTGCCAGTAGTATAAGGGCCCTCGGGACAAATAATGAGCAGTTCTTC.